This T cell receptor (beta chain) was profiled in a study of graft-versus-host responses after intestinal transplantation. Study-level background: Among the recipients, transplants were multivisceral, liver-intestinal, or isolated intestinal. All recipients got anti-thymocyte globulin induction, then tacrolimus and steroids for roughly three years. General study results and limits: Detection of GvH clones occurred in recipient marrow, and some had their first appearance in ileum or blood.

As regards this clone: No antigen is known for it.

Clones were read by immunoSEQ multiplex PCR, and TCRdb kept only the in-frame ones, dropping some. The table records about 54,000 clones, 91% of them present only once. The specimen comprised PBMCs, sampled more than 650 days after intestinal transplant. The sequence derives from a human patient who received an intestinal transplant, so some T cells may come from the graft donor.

The CDR3 protein is CASSQSGGAIAKNIQYF. The DNA for the CDR3 is TGCGCCAGCAGCCAAAGTGGAGGAGCGATAGCCAAAAACATTCAGTACTTC. The chain recombines TRBV4-1 with TRBJ2-4; D is perhaps TRBD2 (5 bases). CDR3 length: 17 amino acids. The V end was cut by 2 bases, the J end by 0 bases, with 14 bases between. Germline assignment: CDR1 MGHRA and CDR2 YSYEKL.